This passage covers 20 T cell receptor beta chains from one sample sequenced in a study of T cells after yellow fever vaccination. TCRdb processed the 5' RACE reads anew with MiXCR; each CDR3 protein has one entry. This sample carries about 550,000 distinct CDR3 sequences, over 15% of them seen once, and the ten largest clones take roughly an eighth. Source: PBMCs, taken 15 days after the yellow fever booster vaccination. These TCRs come from a man aged 25-40 years who received the YFV17D yellow fever vaccine.

This clonotype was seen ten or more times. The chain employs TRBV28 and TRBJ1-2; possibly TRBD1 for D (6 bases). The CDR3 is 15 residues long. Deletions cut 5 bases from V and 8 bases from J, with 21 bases between. From germline, CDR1 is MDHEN and CDR2 SYDVKM. The DNA for the CDR3 is TGTGCCAGCAGTCCGCCGACAGGCCCGTTCAGCGGCTACACCTTC. As protein: CASSPPTGPFSGYTF.

The J gene is TRBJ2-7, the V gene TRBV20-1; 9 positions agree with TRBD1. This CDR3 spans 14 amino acids. Unmatched junction bases numbered 11, after V lost 6 bases and J lost 5 bases. CDR1 and CDR2 (germline): DFQATT, SNEGSKA (reference sequence). This CDR3 reads CSADTGTGSNEQYF. The CDR3 nucleotides read TGCAGTGCCGACACCGGGACAGGGTCCAACGAGCAGTACTTC.

In this sample, this clonotype turned up a few times. The chain combines TRBV5-5 with TRBJ2-1; TRBD2 agrees at 8 bases. The CDR3 contains 15 residues. Germline V CDR1 and CDR2: SGHKS, YYEKEE (reference sequence). J gave up 3 bases and V 6 bases, and 8 bases lay outside the gene matches. The chain's CDR3 is CASNTGGRNYNEQFF. The CDR3, as DNA: TGTGCCAGCAACACGGGGGGGAGGAACTACAATGAGCAGTTCTTC.

This clonotype was recorded a few times. The V call is TRBV6-5, the J call TRBJ2-7; a weak D match, TRBD1 (5 bases). The CDR3 extends over 15 amino acids. The germline V and J ends were trimmed by 0 bases and 3 bases, with 12 bases remaining between them. Germline CDR1 and CDR2: MNHEY and SVGAGI. The CDR3 loop reads CASSYSQGKSYEQYF. The DNA for the CDR3 is TGTGCCAGCAGTTACTCCCAGGGTAAAAGCTACGAGCAGTACTTC.

The chain couples TRBV5-1 to TRBJ2-6, with D perhaps matching TRBD2 (5 bases). This CDR3 has 17 residues. V was trimmed by 5 bases and J by 1 base, leaving 16 bases between them. CDR1 SGHRS and CDR2 YFSETQ come from the germline V gene. CDR3 in DNA: TGCGCCAGCAGACCTGACGCGGGTGGGTCTGGGGCCAACGTCCTGACTTTC. Translated, it gives CASRPDAGGSGANVLTF.

A few counts support this clonotype. The genes are TRBV27 and TRBJ2-7; maybe TRBD1 (6 bases). Germline-derived CDR1 and CDR2 are MNHEY and SMNVEV (reference sequence). The CDR3 length is 13 residues. Trimming took off 4 bases at V and 4 bases at J, with 11 bases between the two ends. CDR3 sequence reads: CASSSLGQYEQYF. The CDR3 nucleotides are TGTGCCAGCAGTTCCCTCGGACAGTACGAGCAGTACTTC.

There are a few counts of this clonotype. The chain uses TRBV20-1 and TRBJ2-2; D ambiguous. Germline values: CDR1 DFQATT, CDR2 SNEGSKA (reference sequence). V was trimmed by 3 bases and J by 4 bases, leaving 9 bases between them. The CDR3 contains 13 residues. The chain's CDR3 is CSASHPRTGELFF. DNA for the CDR3: TGCAGTGCTAGTCATCCCCGCACCGGGGAGCTGTTTTTT.

This clonotype was seen more than once but under ten times. The rearrangement uses TRBV18 and TRBJ2-3, with 8 positions matching TRBD2. J lost 2 bases, V lost 3 bases, and 7 bases had no gene match. There are 16 residues in the CDR3. Germline lookup yields CDR1 KGHSH and CDR2 LQKENI. The CDR3 region has the DNA TGTGCCAGCTCACCGGGAACACTAGCGGACACAGATACGCAGTATTTT. Its protein is CASSPGTLADTDTQYF.

The rearrangement joins TRBV18 to TRBJ2-7; TRBD2 agrees at 14 bases. Unmatched junction bases numbered 4, after V lost 2 bases and J lost 4 bases. This CDR3 contains 16 residues. Germline V gene data show CDR1 as KGHSH and CDR2 as LQKENI. This chain's CDR3 is CASSPTGLAGVYEQYF. Here the CDR3 DNA reads TGTGCCAGCTCACCAACGGGACTAGCGGGAGTATACGAGCAGTACTTC.

The gene calls are TRBV20-1 and TRBJ1-2; D gene uncertain. Trimming removed 0 bases at V and 4 bases at J, with 12 bases between. Germline CDR1 is DFQATT and CDR2 is SNEGSKA (reference sequence). This CDR3 is 14 amino acids long. CDR3 protein: CSARDPKGSYGYTF. CDR3 nucleotides: TGCAGTGCTAGAGATCCCAAGGGTAGCTATGGCTACACCTTC.

The V call is TRBV5-4, the J call TRBJ2-7; D is unclear. Germline CDR1 and CDR2: SGHNT and YYREEE (reference sequence). The CDR3 length is 11 residues. The V and J ends lost 2 bases and 5 bases respectively, with 5 bases between them. CDR3 region: CASSFVNEQYF. Written as DNA, the CDR3 is TGTGCCAGCAGCTTCGTGAACGAGCAGTACTTC.

This clonotype was found a few times. The J gene is TRBJ2-3, the V gene TRBV4-1; D is tentatively TRBD1 or TRBD2 (5 bases each). The CDR3 loop spans 15 amino acids. The V end lost 3 bases, the J end lost 4 bases, and 14 bases lay between the germline ends. Germline V gene data show CDR1 as MGHRA and CDR2 as YSYEKL. Written as DNA, the CDR3 is TGCGCCAGCAGCCACCCGAGGGGAAACCCAGATACGCAGTATTTT. It encodes CASSHPRGNPDTQYF.

V is TRBV5-6 and J is TRBJ2-3; TRBD1 matches 7 bases. Germline-derived CDR1 and CDR2 are SGHDT and YYEEEE. The CDR3 is made up of 16 amino acids. Unmatched junction bases numbered 5, after V lost 1 base and J lost 0 bases. This chain's CDR3 is CASSLYWDSSTDTQYF. In DNA, the CDR3 is TGTGCCAGCAGCTTGTATTGGGACAGCAGCACAGATACGCAGTATTTT.

This clonotype has at least ten counts. This chain uses TRBV27 with TRBJ2-7; D is unclear. CDR3 length: 16 residues. CDR1 and CDR2 from the germline V gene are MNHEY and SMNVEV (reference sequence). V was clipped by 8 bases and J by 6 bases, with 26 bases between them. CDR3 in DNA: TGTGCCAGCTGCCCCAAGAACGGGCGGTTGGTATGCGAGCAGTACTTC. Its protein is CASCPKNGRLVCEQYF.

The chain has TRBV7-2 and TRBJ2-7; D call uncertain. Germline V gene data show CDR1 as SGHTA and CDR2 as FQGNSA. Trimming pared 1 base from V and 6 bases from J, leaving 10 bases between. This CDR3 contains 13 residues. The CDR3 coding sequence is TGTGCCAGCAGCTTAGGGGCTAACCCCGAGCAGTACTTC. It yields the protein CASSLGANPEQYF. The complete variable domain, with remaining parts taken from reference TRBV7-2 and TRBJ2-7, reads GAGVSQSPSNKVTEKGKDVELRCDPISGHTALYWYRQSLGQGLEFLIYFQGNSAPDKSGLPSDRFSAERTGGSVSTLTIQRTQQEDSAVYLCASSLGANPEQYFGPGTRLTVT.

This clonotype was observed a handful of times. This rearrangement joins TRBV7-9 to TRBJ2-5, with D possibly being TRBD2 (6 bases). This CDR3 spans 14 amino acids. V was clipped by 1 base and J by 7 bases, with 13 bases between them. Germline CDR1 is SEHNR and CDR2 is FQNEAQ (reference sequence). This CDR3 is CASSLDGGASTQYF. CDR3 DNA: TGTGCCAGCAGCTTAGACGGAGGGGCGTCGACCCAGTACTTC.

This rearrangement joins TRBV27 to TRBJ2-5; 13 bases are shared with TRBD2. The CDR3 has 16 amino acids. J was trimmed by 1 base and V by 6 bases; bases with no gene match: 5. Germline V gene data show CDR1 as MNHEY and CDR2 as SMNVEV (reference sequence). The CDR3 nucleotides are TGTGCCAGCAGCCTACTAGCGGGAGGGCCCCAAGAGACCCAGTACTTC. It is translated as CASSLLAGGPQETQYF.

The J gene is TRBJ2-5, the V gene TRBV7-2; 11 bases match TRBD2. Germline V gives CDR1 SGHTA, CDR2 FQGNSA. After removal of 6 bases from V and 4 bases from J, the junction contained 7 bases not matched to a gene. This CDR3 has 15 residues. The CDR3 here is CASRRLAGLRETQYF. In DNA, the CDR3 is TGTGCCAGCAGGCGACTAGCGGGGTTGCGAGAGACCCAGTACTTC.

This clonotype was seen only a few times. The chain joins TRBV7-8 to TRBJ1-1; no clear D gene. CDR3 length: 13 amino acids. V lost 2 bases to trimming and J lost 8 bases, with 12 bases between them. In germline, CDR1 is SGHVS, CDR2 FQNEAQ. The CDR3 sequence: CASSLFPGEEAFF. The CDR3 DNA reads as TGTGCCAGCAGCTTATTTCCGGGAGAAGAAGCTTTCTTT.

This clonotype was recorded a few times. This chain links TRBV29-1 with TRBJ2-3, with a tentative D call TRBD2 (6 bases). V lost 6 bases, J lost 2 bases, and 12 bases lay in between. This CDR3 is 13 amino acids long. Germline V CDR1 and CDR2: SQVTM, ANQGSEA. CDR3: CSVHSRDTDTQYF. DNA for the CDR3: TGCAGCGTCCATTCGCGGGACACAGATACGCAGTATTTT.